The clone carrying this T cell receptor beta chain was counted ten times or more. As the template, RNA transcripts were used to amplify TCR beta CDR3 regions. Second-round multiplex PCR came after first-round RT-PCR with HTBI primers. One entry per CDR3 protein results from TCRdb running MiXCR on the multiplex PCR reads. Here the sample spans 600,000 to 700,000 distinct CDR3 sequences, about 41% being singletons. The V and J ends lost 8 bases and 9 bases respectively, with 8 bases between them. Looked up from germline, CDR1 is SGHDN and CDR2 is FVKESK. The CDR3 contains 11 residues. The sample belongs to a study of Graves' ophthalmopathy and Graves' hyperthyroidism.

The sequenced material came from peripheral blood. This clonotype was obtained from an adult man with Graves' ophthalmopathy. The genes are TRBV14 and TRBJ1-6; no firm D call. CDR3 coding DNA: TGTGCCAGCGGGTTAATTTCACCCCTCCACTTT. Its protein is CASGLISPLHF.